Listed below are T cell receptor beta chains from one sample, sequenced in a study of beta chain features in type 1 diabetes. TCRdb keeps only in-frame clones here, not all; method: immunoSEQ multiplex PCR. The sample consists of 250,000 to 350,000 clones, 14% of them appearing once. The sample comprised central memory CD4+ T cells from blood. These receptors were collected from a man aged 25 to 40 in good health. The CDR3 runs from the conserved cysteine through the conserved F or W. A D gene is named only where the DNA matches it firmly. Expanded clones get a size class; other rows say once, few or many, or leave the size out.

V	size	J	D	length	CDR3	DNA
TRBV6-4	.	TRBJ2-3	.	13	CASSSGITDTQYF	TGTGCCAGCAGTTCTGGGATCACAGATACGCAGTATTTT
TRBV4-3	few	TRBJ1-2	.	16	CASSQAPMDGNYGYTF	TGCGCCAGCAGCCAAGCCCCCATGGACGGGAACTATGGCTACACCTTC
TRBV5-1	.	TRBJ1-2	.	12	CASSLIRDGYTF	TGCGCCAGCAGCTTGATTCGGGATGGCTACACCTTC
TRBV5-6	.	TRBJ2-3	TRBD2	16	CASSLAAGELTDTQYF	TGTGCCAGCAGCTTGGCTGCGGGGGAGCTCACAGATACGCAGTATTTT
TRBV6-1	medium-sized	TRBJ1-5	.	17	CASSEDPSGAGYQPQHF	TGTGCCAGCAGTGAAGACCCCTCGGGGGCTGGCTATCAGCCCCAGCATTTT
TRBV5-1	.	TRBJ1-6	TRBD1	16	CASSWTTGGANSPLHF	TGCGCCAGCAGCTGGACTACAGGGGGCGCGAATTCACCCCTCCACTTT
TRBV4-1	few	TRBJ2-1	TRBD2	17	CASSQTSGGPRGIEQFF	TGCGCCAGCAGCCAAACTAGCGGGGGCCCTAGGGGGATTGAGCAGTTCTTC
TRBV7-8	few	TRBJ2-3	.	15	CASSRRATGPDTQYF	TGTGCCAGCTCCCGAAGAGCTACAGGGCCAGATACGCAGTATTTT
TRBV18	few	TRBJ1-6	TRBD1	14	CASSPLDRDSPLHF	TGTGCCAGCTCACCTCTTGACAGGGATTCACCCCTCCACTTT
TRBV9	few	TRBJ2-7	.	13	CASSAQIRDEQYF	TGTGCCAGCAGCGCCCAAATCAGAGACGAGCAGTACTTC
TRBV10-3	few	TRBJ2-2	.	14	CATKTTGNTGELFF	TGTGCCACCAAAACGACAGGGAACACCGGGGAGCTGTTTTTT
TRBV6-5	few	TRBJ1-2	.	16	CASSYSGPGETYGYTF	TGTGCCAGCAGTTACTCGGGGCCAGGGGAAACCTATGGCTACACCTTC
TRBV7-2	.	TRBJ1-4	.	14	CASSPGGVNEKLFF	TGTGCCAGCAGCCCGGGGGGGGTTAATGAAAAACTGTTTTTT
TRBV6-5	.	TRBJ2-5	.	14	CASSEGGSWETQYF	TGTGCCAGCAGTGAAGGGGGTTCTTGGGAGACCCAGTACTTC
TRBV19	.	TRBJ2-3	.	15	CASSRLPVSTDTQYF	TGTGCCAGTAGCCGTCTGCCGGTTAGCACAGATACGCAGTATTTT
TRBV4-1	few	TRBJ2-1	TRBD1	16	CASSHPGQVTYNEQFF	TGCGCCAGCAGCCACCCGGGACAGGTGACCTACAATGAGCAGTTCTTC
TRBV4-1	few	TRBJ1-2	TRBD1	15	CASSQRGQGSYGYTF	TGCGCCAGCAGCCAGAGGGGGCAGGGTAGTTATGGCTACACCTTC
TRBV11-2	.	TRBJ2-2	TRBD2	16	CASSLNPGTSAGELFF	TGTGCCAGCAGCCTCAATCCGGGGACTAGCGCCGGGGAGCTGTTTTTT
TRBV12-2	few	TRBJ2-7	.	13	CASRLGGVYEQYF	TGTGCAAGTCGCTTAGGAGGCGTTTACGAGCAGTACTTC
TRBV7-2	few	TRBJ2-3	.	15	CASSSQGSTSNTQYF	TGTGCCAGCAGCTCCCAAGGGAGCACCAGCAATACGCAGTATTTT
TRBV7-7	once	TRBJ1-4	.	17	CASSPPRDGATNEKLFF	TGTGCCAGCAGCCCCCCAAGGGACGGTGCAACTAATGAAAAACTGTTTTTT
TRBV4-1	.	TRBJ1-2	.	14	CASSQGRANYGYTF	TGCGCCAGCAGCCAAGGTAGAGCTAACTATGGCTACACCTTC
TRBV7-2	.	TRBJ1-1	.	13	CASRPGGYTEAFF	TGTGCCAGCAGGCCGGGGGGGTACACTGAAGCTTTCTTT
TRBV21-1	.	TRBJ1-1	.	15	CASSKALSGASEAFF	TGTGCCAGCAGCAAAGCGCTATCAGGGGCGAGTGAAGCTTTCTTT
TRBV9	many	TRBJ2-7	.	12	CASSSGTYEQYF	TGTGCCAGCAGTTCCGGGACCTACGAGCAGTACTTC
TRBV5-1	.	TRBJ1-1	.	13	CASSFAGDTEAFF	TGCGCCAGCAGCTTTGCCGGAGACACTGAAGCTTTCTTT
TRBV30	few	TRBJ2-3	TRBD1	13	CARDRGFTDTQYF	TGCGCCCGGGACAGGGGATTCACAGATACGCAGTATTTT
TRBV4-2	few	TRBJ2-1	TRBD1	14	CASSRGTGDNEQFF	TGTGCCAGCAGCCGCGGGACAGGGGACAATGAGCAGTTCTTC
TRBV2	few	TRBJ2-1	TRBD2	13	CASSTEGGASRFF	TGTGCCAGCAGCACAGAGGGAGGGGCCTCAAGGTTCTTC